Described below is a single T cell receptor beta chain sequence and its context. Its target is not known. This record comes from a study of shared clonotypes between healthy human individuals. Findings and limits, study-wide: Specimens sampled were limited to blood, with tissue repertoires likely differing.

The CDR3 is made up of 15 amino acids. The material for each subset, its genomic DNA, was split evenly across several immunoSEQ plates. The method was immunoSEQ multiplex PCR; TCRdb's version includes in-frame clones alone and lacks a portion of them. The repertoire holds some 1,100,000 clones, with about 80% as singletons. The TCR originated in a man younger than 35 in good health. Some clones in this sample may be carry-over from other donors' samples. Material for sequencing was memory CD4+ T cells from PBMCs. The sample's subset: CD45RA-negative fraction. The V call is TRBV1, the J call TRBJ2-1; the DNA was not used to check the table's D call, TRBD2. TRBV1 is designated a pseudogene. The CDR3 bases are TGCACCAGCAGCCAAGATCGGGGGTTCTACAATGAGCAGTTCTTC. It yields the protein CTSSQDRGFYNEQFF.